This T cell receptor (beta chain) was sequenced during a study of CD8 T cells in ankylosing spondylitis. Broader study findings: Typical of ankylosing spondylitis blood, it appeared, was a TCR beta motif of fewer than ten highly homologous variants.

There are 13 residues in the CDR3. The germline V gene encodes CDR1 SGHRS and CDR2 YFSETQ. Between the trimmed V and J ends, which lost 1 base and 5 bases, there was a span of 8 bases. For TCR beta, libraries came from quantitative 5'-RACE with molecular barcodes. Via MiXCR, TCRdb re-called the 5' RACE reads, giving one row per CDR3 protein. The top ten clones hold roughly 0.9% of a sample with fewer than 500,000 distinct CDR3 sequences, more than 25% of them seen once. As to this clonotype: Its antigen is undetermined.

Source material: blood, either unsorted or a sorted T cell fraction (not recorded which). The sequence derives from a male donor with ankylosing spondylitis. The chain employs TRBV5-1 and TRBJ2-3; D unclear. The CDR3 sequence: CASSLNSLDTQYF. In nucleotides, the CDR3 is TGCGCCAGCAGCTTGAACAGTCTAGATACGCAGTATTTT.